A single T cell receptor beta chain is shown here with its context. As handled by the study authors: Amplification with reference gene primers provided the estimates of nucleated cell counts. Profiling relied on immunoSEQ multiplex PCR, and the TCRdb table lists in-frame clones only, not all of them. The V and J calls and clone size were taken over from that table, and D and trimming were inferred from the DNA. This sample carries fewer than 200,000 clones, approximately 80% of them seen once, and the ten largest clones take around 6.8%. This sample was taken from a study of blood T cell repertoires in COVID-19. For the study at large: Samples representing acute and convalescent COVID-19 were sourced from the United States, Italy and Spain. PBMCs, B-cell-depleted T cells, or T cells were the source of the cDNA or gDNA that made up the material.

The CDR3 sequence is 13 residues long. Trimming took off 2 bases at V and 6 bases at J, with 11 bases between the two ends. The germline gives CDR1 MNHNS, CDR2 SASEGT. This TCR derives from a human donor in a cohort sampled during active COVID-19. Sequencing input: peripheral blood. V is TRBV6-1 and J is TRBJ2-7; perhaps TRBD1 as D (6 bases). The CDR3 DNA reads TGTGCCAGCAGTGAATTGGGGGCGGGCGAGCAGTACTTC. It translates to CASSELGAGEQYF.